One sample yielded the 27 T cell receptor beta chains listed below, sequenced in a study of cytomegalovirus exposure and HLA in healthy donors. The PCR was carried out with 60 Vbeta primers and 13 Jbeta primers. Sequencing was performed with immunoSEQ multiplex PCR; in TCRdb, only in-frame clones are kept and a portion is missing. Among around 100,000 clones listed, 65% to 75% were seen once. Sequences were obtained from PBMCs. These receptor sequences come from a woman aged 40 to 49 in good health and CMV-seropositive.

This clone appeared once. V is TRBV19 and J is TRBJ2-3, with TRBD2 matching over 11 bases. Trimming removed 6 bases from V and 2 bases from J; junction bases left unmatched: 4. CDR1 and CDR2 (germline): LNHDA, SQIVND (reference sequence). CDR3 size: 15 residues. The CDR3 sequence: CASRRLAGNTDTQYF. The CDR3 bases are TGTGCCAGTAGAAGACTAGCGGGAAACACAGATACGCAGTATTTT. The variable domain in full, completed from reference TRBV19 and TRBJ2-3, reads DGGITQSPKYLFRKEGQNVTLSCEQNLNHDAMYWYRQDPGQGLRLIYYSQIVNDFQKGDIAEGYSVSREKKESFPLTVTSAQKNPTAFYLCASRRLAGNTDTQYFGPGTRLTVL.

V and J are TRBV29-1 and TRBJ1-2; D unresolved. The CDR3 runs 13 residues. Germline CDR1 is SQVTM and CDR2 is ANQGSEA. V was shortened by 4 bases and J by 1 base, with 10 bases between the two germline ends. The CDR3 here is CSVGQTDNYGYTF. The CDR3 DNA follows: TGCAGCGTTGGGCAGACTGATAACTATGGCTACACCTTC.

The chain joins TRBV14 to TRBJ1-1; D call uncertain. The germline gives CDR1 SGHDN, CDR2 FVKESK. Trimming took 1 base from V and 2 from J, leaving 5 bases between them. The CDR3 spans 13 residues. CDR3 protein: CASSQGHNTEAFF. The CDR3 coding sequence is TGTGCCAGCAGCCAAGGTCATAACACTGAAGCTTTCTTT.

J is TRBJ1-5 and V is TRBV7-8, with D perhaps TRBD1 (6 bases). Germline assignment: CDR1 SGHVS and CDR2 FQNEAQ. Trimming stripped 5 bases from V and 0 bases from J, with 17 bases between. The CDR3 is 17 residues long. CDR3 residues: CASSPRGTQNSNQPQHF. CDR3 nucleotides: TGTGCCAGCAGCCCGCGAGGGACACAAAATAGCAATCAGCCCCAGCATTTT.

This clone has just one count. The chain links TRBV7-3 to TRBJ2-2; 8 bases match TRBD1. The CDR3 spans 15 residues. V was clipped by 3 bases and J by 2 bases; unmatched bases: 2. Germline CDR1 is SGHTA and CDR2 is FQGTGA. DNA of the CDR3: TGTGCCAGCAGCTTCGCAGGGGGCAACACCGGGGAGCTGTTTTTT. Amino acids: CASSFAGGNTGELFF.

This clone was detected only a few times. The CDR3 nucleotides are TGTGCCAGCAGCCCAGGGGGAGTCTACTATGGCTACACCTTC. This gives the protein CASSPGGVYYGYTF. The chain couples TRBV6-6 to TRBJ1-2; 7 positions match TRBD1. The V gene's germline CDR1 is MNHNY and CDR2 SVGAGI (reference sequence). The junction had 7 bases not matched to a gene; V was cut back by 6 bases and J by 3 bases. This CDR3 has 14 residues.

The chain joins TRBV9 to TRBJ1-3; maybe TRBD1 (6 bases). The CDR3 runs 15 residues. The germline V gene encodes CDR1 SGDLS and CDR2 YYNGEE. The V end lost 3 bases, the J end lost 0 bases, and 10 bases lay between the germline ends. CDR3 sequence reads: CASSEQGSSGNTIYF. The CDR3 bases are TGTGCCAGCAGCGAACAGGGTAGCTCTGGAAACACCATATATTTT.

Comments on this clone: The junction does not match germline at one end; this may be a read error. The CDR3 DNA reads as TGTGCTAGCAGCTTAGTGGGACAGGGGGGGACCCAGTACTTC. Protein: CASSLVGQGGTQYF. The V call is TRBV7-7, the J call TRBJ2-5, with 11 bases identical to TRBD1. The CDR3 has 14 residues. Germline V gives CDR1 SSHAT, CDR2 FNYEAQ (reference sequence).

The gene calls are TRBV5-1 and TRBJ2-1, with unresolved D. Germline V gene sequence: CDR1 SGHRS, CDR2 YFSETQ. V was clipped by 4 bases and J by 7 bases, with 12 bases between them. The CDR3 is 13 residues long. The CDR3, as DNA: TGCGCCAGCAGCAGAGATCCGAGGAATGAGCAGTTCTTC. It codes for CASSRDPRNEQFF.

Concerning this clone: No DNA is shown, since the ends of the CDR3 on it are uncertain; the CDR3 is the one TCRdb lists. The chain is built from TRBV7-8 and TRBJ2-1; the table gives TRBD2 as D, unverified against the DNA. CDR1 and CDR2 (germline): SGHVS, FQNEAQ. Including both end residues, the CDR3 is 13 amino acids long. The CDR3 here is CASSSSAGNEQFF.

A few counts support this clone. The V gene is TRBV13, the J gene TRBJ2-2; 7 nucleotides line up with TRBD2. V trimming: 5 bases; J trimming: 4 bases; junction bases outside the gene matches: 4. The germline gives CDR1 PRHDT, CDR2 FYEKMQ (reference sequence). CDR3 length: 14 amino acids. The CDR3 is CASSPGEGTGELFF. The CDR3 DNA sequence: TGTGCCAGCAGCCCCGGGGAGGGCACCGGGGAGCTGTTTTTT.

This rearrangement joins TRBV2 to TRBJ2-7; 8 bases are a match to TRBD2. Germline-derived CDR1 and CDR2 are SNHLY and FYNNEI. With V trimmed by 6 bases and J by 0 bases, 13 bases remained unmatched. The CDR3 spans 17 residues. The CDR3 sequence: CASRGPGGQGYSYEQYF. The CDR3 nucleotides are TGTGCCAGCAGAGGCCCGGGGGGGCAGGGCTACTCCTACGAGCAGTACTTC.

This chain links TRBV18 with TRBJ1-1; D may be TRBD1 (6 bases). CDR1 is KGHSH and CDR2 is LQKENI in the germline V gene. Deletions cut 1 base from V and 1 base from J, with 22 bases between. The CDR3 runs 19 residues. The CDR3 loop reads CASSPLPGGTTGKNTEAFF. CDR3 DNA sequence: TGTGCCAGCTCACCACTTCCCGGGGGGACGACAGGAAAGAACACTGAAGCTTTCTTT.

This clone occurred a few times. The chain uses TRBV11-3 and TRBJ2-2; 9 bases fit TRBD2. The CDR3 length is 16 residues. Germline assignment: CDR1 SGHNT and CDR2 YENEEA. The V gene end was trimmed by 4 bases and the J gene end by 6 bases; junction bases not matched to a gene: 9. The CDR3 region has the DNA TGTGCCAGCAGCTCCGCCGGGACTAGCAGGTCCGGGGAGCTGTTTTTT. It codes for CASSSAGTSRSGELFF.

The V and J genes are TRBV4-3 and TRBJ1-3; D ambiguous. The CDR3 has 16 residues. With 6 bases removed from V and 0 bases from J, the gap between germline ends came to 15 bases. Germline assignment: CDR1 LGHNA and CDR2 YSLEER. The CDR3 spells CASSPESGGSGNTIYF. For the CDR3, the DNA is TGCGCCAGCAGTCCGGAGTCGGGAGGCTCTGGAAACACCATATATTTT.

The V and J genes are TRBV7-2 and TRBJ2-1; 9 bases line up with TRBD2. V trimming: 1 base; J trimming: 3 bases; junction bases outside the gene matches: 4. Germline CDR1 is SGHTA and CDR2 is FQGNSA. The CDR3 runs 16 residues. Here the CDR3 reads CASSLGLAANYNEQFF. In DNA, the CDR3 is TGTGCCAGCAGCTTAGGACTAGCGGCCAACTACAATGAGCAGTTCTTC.

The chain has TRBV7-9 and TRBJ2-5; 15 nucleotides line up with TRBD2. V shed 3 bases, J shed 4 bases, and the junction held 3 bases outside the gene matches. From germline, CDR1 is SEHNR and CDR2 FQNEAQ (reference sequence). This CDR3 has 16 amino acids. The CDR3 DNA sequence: TGTGCCAGCAGCTTTCCGGGACTAGCGGGAGGAGAGACCCAGTACTTC. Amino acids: CASSFPGLAGGETQYF. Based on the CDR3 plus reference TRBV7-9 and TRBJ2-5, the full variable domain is DTGVSQNPRHKITKRGQNVTFRCDPISEHNRLYWYRQTLGQGPEFLTYFQNEAQLEKSRLLSDRFSAERPKGSFSTLEIQRTEQGDSAMYLCASSFPGLAGGETQYFGPGTRLLVL.

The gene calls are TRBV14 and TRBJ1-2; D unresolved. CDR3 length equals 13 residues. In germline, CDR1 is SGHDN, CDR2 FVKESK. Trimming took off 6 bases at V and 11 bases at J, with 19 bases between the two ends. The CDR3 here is CASSSQFREGYTF. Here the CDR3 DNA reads TGTGCCAGCAGTAGCCAATTCCGGGAGGGATACACCTTC.

The chain's CDR3 is CASLGPEETQYF. In nucleotides, the CDR3 is TGTGCCAGCTTGGGCCCCGAAGAGACCCAGTACTTC. The chain employs TRBV18 and TRBJ2-5; D remains unclear. The CDR3 is made up of 12 amino acids. Trimming took 7 bases from V and 3 from J, leaving 9 bases between them. Germline CDR1 and CDR2: KGHSH and LQKENI. Based on the CDR3 plus reference TRBV18 and TRBJ2-5, the full variable domain is NAGVMQNPRHLVRRRGQEARLRCSPMKGHSHVYWYRQLPEEGLKFMVYLQKENIIDESGMPKERFSAEFPKEGPSILRIQQVVRGDSAAYFCASLGPEETQYFGPGTRLLVL.

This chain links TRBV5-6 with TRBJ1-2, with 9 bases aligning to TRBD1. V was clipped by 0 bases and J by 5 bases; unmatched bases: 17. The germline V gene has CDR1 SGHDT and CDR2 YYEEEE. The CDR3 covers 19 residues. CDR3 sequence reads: CASSLAVQGTGGAGYGYTF. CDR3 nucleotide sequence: TGTGCCAGCAGCTTGGCCGTACAAGGAACAGGGGGCGCAGGGTATGGCTACACCTTC.

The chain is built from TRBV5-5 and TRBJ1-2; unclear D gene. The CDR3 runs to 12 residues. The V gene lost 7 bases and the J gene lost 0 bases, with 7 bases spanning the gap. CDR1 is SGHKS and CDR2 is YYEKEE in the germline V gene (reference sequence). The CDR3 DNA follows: TGTGCCAGCGGTACAGCTAACTATGGCTACACCTTC. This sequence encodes CASGTANYGYTF.

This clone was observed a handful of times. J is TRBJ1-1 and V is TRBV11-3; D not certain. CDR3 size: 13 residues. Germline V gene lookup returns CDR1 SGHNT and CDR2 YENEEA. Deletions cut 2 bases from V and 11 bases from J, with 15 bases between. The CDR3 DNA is TGTGCCAGCAGCTTACAAGCGGAGGGAACGGCTTTCTTT. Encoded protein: CASSLQAEGTAFF.

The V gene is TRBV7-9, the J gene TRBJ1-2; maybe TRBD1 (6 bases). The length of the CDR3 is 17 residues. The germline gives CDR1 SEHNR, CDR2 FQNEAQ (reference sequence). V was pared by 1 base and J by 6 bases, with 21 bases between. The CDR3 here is CASSLGRTGKETNGYTF. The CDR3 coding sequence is TGTGCCAGCAGCTTAGGAAGAACAGGGAAGGAGACAAATGGCTACACCTTC.

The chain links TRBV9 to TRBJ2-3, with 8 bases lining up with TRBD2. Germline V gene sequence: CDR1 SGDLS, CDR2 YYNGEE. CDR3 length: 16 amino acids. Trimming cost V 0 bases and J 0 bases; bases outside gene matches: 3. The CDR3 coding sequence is TGTGCCAGCAGCGTAGATAGCGGGATTAGCACAGATACGCAGTATTTT. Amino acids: CASSVDSGISTDTQYF. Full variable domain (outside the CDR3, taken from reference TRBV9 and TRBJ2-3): DSGVTQTPKHLITATGQRVTLRCSPRSGDLSVYWYQQSLDQGLQFLIQYYNGEERAKGNILERFSAQQFPDLHSELNLSSLELGDSALYFCASSVDSGISTDTQYFGPGTRLTVL.

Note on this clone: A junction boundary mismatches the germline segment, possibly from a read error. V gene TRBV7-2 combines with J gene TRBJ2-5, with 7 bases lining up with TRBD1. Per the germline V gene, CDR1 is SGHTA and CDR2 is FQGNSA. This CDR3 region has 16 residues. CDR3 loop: CASSPRTGRSQGTQYF. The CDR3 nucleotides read TGTGCCAGCAGCCCCCGGACAGGAAGATCCCAAGGGACCCAGTACTTC.

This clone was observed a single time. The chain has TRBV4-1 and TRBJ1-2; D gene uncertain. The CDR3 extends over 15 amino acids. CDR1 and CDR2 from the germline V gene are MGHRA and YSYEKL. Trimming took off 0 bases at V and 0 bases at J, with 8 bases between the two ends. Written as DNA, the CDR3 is TGCGCCAGCAGCCAAGAAGGAGTATCTAACTATGGCTACACCTTC. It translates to CASSQEGVSNYGYTF.

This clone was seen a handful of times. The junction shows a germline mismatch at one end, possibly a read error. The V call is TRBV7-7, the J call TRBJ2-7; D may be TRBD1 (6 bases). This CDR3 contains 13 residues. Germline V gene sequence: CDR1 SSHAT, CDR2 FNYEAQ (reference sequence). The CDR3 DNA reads TGTGCTAGCAGCTTAGCAGGGGACTACGAGCAGTACTTC. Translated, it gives CASSLAGDYEQYF.